These T cell receptor beta chains were read from a single sample in a study of blood T cell repertoires in COVID-19. Profiled with immunoSEQ multiplex PCR; TCRdb holds only in-frame clones, not every one. The sample has some 350,000 clones, around nine tenths seen once. The sample comprised peripheral blood. These receptors were taken from a human donor in a cohort sampled during active COVID-19. CDR3s include the opening cysteine and the closing phenylalanine or tryptophan. The order of the fields is clone size, V gene, J gene, CDR3 protein. A clone size is listed for some rows: how often the clone was seen (once, few, many), or a class if it is expanded.

>.|TRBV10-3|TRBJ1-1
CAISGRPALNTEAFF
>.|TRBV28|TRBJ1-4
CASSQTGKNEKLFF
>.|TRBV6-6|TRBJ1-3
CASRSRDRGGNTIYF
>.|TRBV6-6|TRBJ2-7
CASSYSATGADEQYF
>.|TRBV6-5|TRBJ2-2
CASTPTGGIPGELFF
>.|TRBV6-4|TRBJ2-3
CASSDSADTQYF
>.|TRBV12-3/TRBV12-4|TRBJ2-1
CASSFGYNEQFF
>.|TRBV25-1|TRBJ2-7
CASTLGGGEQYF
>few|TRBV18|TRBJ2-7
CASSPPVGDPYEQYF
>.|TRBV6-1|TRBJ1-3
CASSEQGRNTIYF
>.|TRBV11-2|TRBJ1-6
CASSLSTLVNSPLHF
>.|TRBV9|TRBJ1-1
CASSAREGTTTEAFF
>.|TRBV2|TRBJ2-7
CASSEDSSEQYF
>.|TRBV30|TRBJ1-2
CAWSSRRPPVYGYTF
>.|TRBV5-4|TRBJ2-7
CASSLKAGASYEQYF
>.|TRBV19|TRBJ2-5
CASSGTGFLETQYF
>.|TRBV4-2|TRBJ2-1
CASSQERGTNNEQFF
>.|TRBV2|TRBJ2-2
CASSRTGQTGELFF
>few|TRBV6-1|TRBJ1-1
CASGGQGVGNTEAFF
>.|TRBV28|TRBJ1-2
CASSFNSAGGNYGYTF
>.|TRBV5-1|TRBJ2-1
CASSFSGSSYNEQFF
>.|TRBV11-2|TRBJ2-7
CASSSEVGYEQYF
>.|TRBV14|TRBJ1-1
CASSPPDRGLNTEAFF
>.|TRBV28|TRBJ1-5
CASRRDRGIHQPQHF
>.|TRBV19|TRBJ1-4
CASSIDRRNEKLFF
>.|TRBV2|TRBJ2-1
CASSESFRDNEQFF
>.|TRBV4-2|TRBJ1-2
CASSQNAPKRTGYYGYTF
>few|TRBV6-4|TRBJ2-7
CASSDPRLYEQYF
>.|TRBV11-2|TRBJ2-5
CASSLGQRDPRVAQYF
>.|TRBV15|TRBJ1-2
CATSSGGAINYGYTF
>.|TRBV9|TRBJ2-5
CASSAITGMGETQYF
>.|TRBV27|TRBJ2-3
CASSLPSRGGGTDTQYF
>.|TRBV3-1/TRBV3-2|TRBJ2-3
CASSLRSGTDTQYF
>.|TRBV3-1/TRBV3-2|TRBJ2-5
CASSLGGGAGETQYF
>.|TRBV7-9|TRBJ1-3
CASSLGQGSSGNTIYF